This TCR beta chain emerged from a study of T cells in Graves' hyperthyroidism and ophthalmopathy. Study-level information: Blood from the periphery was taken at initial diagnosis, before any treatment. Points from the study as a whole: Also found in blood were most expanded thyroid clonotypes above 0.001.

CDR3 length equals 12 residues. V was cut by 4 bases and J by 3 bases, with 6 bases left in between. CDR1 is MGHDK, CDR2 SYGVNS, per germline. The CDR3 regions of TCR beta were amplified from RNA transcripts. The HTBI primer set drove a first-round RT-PCR of the TCR CDR3. TCRdb reanalysed the multiplex PCR reads using MiXCR and keeps one entry per CDR3 protein. The sample has fewer than 300,000 distinct CDR3 sequences, 13% to 15% seen once. This clonotype has at least ten counts. Its antigen is unknown. Diagnoses were established using clinical symptoms, serum thyroxine and TRAb, thyroid ultrasound and orbital computed tomography.

J is TRBJ1-1 and V is TRBV25-1; D not resolved. The clonotype comes from a woman aged 50 to 60 with Graves' hyperthyroidism that later progressed to Graves' ophthalmopathy. Material: blood. The CDR3, as DNA: TGTGCCAGCAGTGCGGAATACACTGAAGCTTTCTTT. Its translation: CASSAEYTEAFF.